These 26 T cell receptor beta chains came from one sample sequenced in a study of blood T cell repertoires in COVID-19. TCRdb's copy holds only in-frame clones and misses some; the assay was immunoSEQ multiplex PCR. The sample records about 160,000 clones, about 91% being singletons. Sequences were obtained from peripheral blood. These receptors were taken from a woman aged 60-75 years who had recovered from COVID-19.

The chain carries TRBV29-1 and TRBJ1-4, with TRBD1 identical over 9 bases. Unmatched junction bases numbered 13, after V lost 7 bases and J lost 7 bases. CDR3 length: 15 residues. Germline V gene data show CDR1 as SQVTM and CDR2 as ANQGSEA. CDR3 region: CSAASGQGPSEKLFF. DNA for the CDR3: TGCAGCGCTGCTTCGGGACAGGGACCGAGTGAAAAACTGTTTTTT.

The chain carries TRBV28 and TRBJ1-5; D gene uncertain. Germline values: CDR1 MDHEN, CDR2 SYDVKM. V was clipped by 3 bases and J by 0 bases, with 12 bases between them. The CDR3 sequence is 16 residues long. The CDR3 sequence is CASSFAGSLSNQPQHF. The DNA of the CDR3 is TGTGCCAGCAGTTTCGCAGGATCTCTTAGCAATCAGCCCCAGCATTTT.

This chain connects TRBV19 to TRBJ2-6; TRBD2 is a possible D gene (6 bases). CDR3 size: 15 residues. The V end was cut by 7 bases, the J end by 0 bases, with 10 bases between. Germline CDR1 and CDR2: LNHDA and SQIVND (reference sequence). The CDR3 DNA reads TGTGCCAGTACCGCGGGGAGCTCTGGGGCCAACGTCCTGACTTTC. It yields the protein CASTAGSSGANVLTF.

The chain recombines TRBV6-5 with TRBJ2-7, with TRBD1 identical over 7 bases. Germline-derived CDR1 and CDR2 are MNHEY and SVGAGI. V was pared by 10 bases and J by 6 bases, with 12 bases of the junction left unmatched. CDR3 length equals 13 residues. The CDR3 loop reads CATRPTGFVEQYF. CDR3 coding DNA: TGTGCCACCCGACCGACAGGGTTTGTCGAGCAGTACTTC.

J is TRBJ2-5 and V is TRBV11-1; a possible D gene is TRBD1 (5 bases). CDR3 length: 14 residues. V dropped 5 bases and J dropped 2 bases, with 12 bases sitting between them. Germline loops: CDR1 SGHAT, CDR2 FQDESV (reference sequence). The CDR3 DNA follows: TGTGCCAGCAGCCCCCGTAGACAGCAAGAGACCCAGTACTTC. It yields the protein CASSPRRQQETQYF.

This chain connects TRBV10-1 to TRBJ2-3; TRBD2 matches at 9 bases. Germline V gene data show CDR1 as WNHNN and CDR2 as SYGVQD (reference sequence). CDR3 size: 15 residues. V dropped 5 bases and J dropped 6; count of bases not matched to a gene: 9. The CDR3 DNA sequence: TGCGCCAGCAGTACGGATCTAGCGGGGAGTGATACGCAGTATTTT. It specifies CASSTDLAGSDTQYF.

This chain links TRBV2 with TRBJ1-2; D not resolved. The CDR3 is 12 residues long. CDR1 is SNHLY and CDR2 is FYNNEI in the germline V gene. V lost 6 bases and J 4 bases, leaving 9 bases between the germline ends. CDR3 coding DNA: TGTGCCAGCAGGGAGGCGGCCTATGGCTACACCTTC. Translated, it gives CASREAAYGYTF.

The chain couples TRBV11-2 to TRBJ2-1; 8 nucleotides align to TRBD2. In germline, CDR1 is SGHAT, CDR2 FQNNGV. The CDR3 is 18 residues long. With 6 bases clipped from V and 2 bases from J, the junction kept 15 bases outside the gene matches. CDR3 sequence: CASRLWEGGGTPYNEQFF. Here the CDR3 DNA reads TGTGCCAGCAGATTATGGGAGGGCGGGGGGACACCCTACAATGAGCAGTTCTTC.

This clone was counted a single time. The CDR3 nucleotides are TGTGCCAGTAGGCAGGGGCGGCCGATGAATCAGCCCCAGCATTTT. Translating gives CASRQGRPMNQPQHF. This chain connects TRBV19 to TRBJ1-5, with D perhaps TRBD1 (6 bases). The CDR3 extends over 15 amino acids. CDR1 and CDR2 from the germline V gene are LNHDA and SQIVND (reference sequence). Deletions cut 6 bases from V and 4 bases from J, with 16 bases between.

This chain uses TRBV24-1 with TRBJ2-2; 8 bases map to TRBD1. The CDR3 runs to 15 residues. CDR1 is KGHDR, CDR2 SFDVKD, per germline. The trim removed 6 bases at V and 0 bases at J, leaving 2 bases unmatched. The CDR3: CATSSTGANTGELFF. For the CDR3, the DNA is TGTGCCACCAGTTCGACAGGGGCGAACACCGGGGAGCTGTTTTTT.

This clone was seen only once. The rearrangement uses TRBV5-4 and TRBJ1-1; possibly TRBD1 for D (6 bases). From germline, CDR1 is SGHNT and CDR2 YYREEE (reference sequence). The CDR3 runs to 14 residues. The V end was cut by 0 bases, the J end by 6 bases, with 12 bases between. The CDR3 reads CASSLEGVAAEAFF. DNA for the CDR3: TGTGCCAGCAGCTTGGAGGGGGTGGCAGCTGAAGCTTTCTTT.

This chain connects TRBV9 to TRBJ2-7; 10 nucleotides agree with TRBD1. The CDR3 has 15 residues. Germline CDR1 and CDR2: SGDLS and YYNGEE. V gave up 4 bases and J gave up 4 bases; unmatched junction bases: 8. CDR3 amino acids: CASSPYVGQGYEQYF. CDR3 nucleotides: TGTGCCAGCAGCCCCTATGTGGGACAGGGGTACGAGCAGTACTTC.

The chain employs TRBV6-5 and TRBJ1-1; TRBD1 agrees at 10 bases. V was clipped by 6 bases and J by 10 bases; unmatched bases: 8. Looked up from germline, CDR1 is MNHEY and CDR2 is SVGAGI. The CDR3 runs to 13 residues. The CDR3 sequence: CASSGTGADGAFF. The DNA for the CDR3 is TGTGCCAGCAGCGGGACAGGGGCCGATGGAGCTTTCTTT.

The rearrangement uses TRBV4-3 and TRBJ1-2, with D possibly TRBD1 on 5 matching bases. The CDR3 runs to 14 residues. Germline V gene sequence: CDR1 LGHNA, CDR2 YSLEER. Trimming shortened V by 0 bases and J by 5 bases, and 10 bases separated the two germline ends. CDR3 nucleotide sequence: TGCGCCAGCAGCCAAGAACAGGACGCTTATGGCTACACCTTC. This codes for CASSQEQDAYGYTF.

The chain links TRBV4-2 to TRBJ2-7, with D perhaps TRBD1 (6 bases). Germline loops: CDR1 LGHNA, CDR2 YNFKEQ. The CDR3 length is 14 residues. Trimming left V 4 bases short and J 5 bases short, with 15 bases between. The chain's CDR3 is CASSPETGGNEQYF. The CDR3 DNA reads TGTGCCAGCAGCCCCGAGACAGGTGGCAACGAGCAGTACTTC.

This clone has more than one count but fewer than ten. V gene TRBV3-1 (or the pseudogene TRBV3-2) combines with J gene TRBJ1-6, with 8 nucleotides matching TRBD1. Unmatched junction bases numbered 8, after V lost 4 bases and J lost 9 bases. Germline V lookup: CDR1 LGHDT, CDR2 YNNKEL (reference sequence). The CDR3 contains 15 residues. For the CDR3, the DNA is TGTGCCAGCAGCCTAGGGGCAGGGGGCACTTCACCCCTCCACTTT. Residues: CASSLGAGGTSPLHF.

This clone showed up just once. The V and J genes are TRBV6-5 and TRBJ2-3; perhaps TRBD2 as D (6 bases). The CDR3 covers 14 residues. CDR1 and CDR2 (germline): MNHEY, SVGAGI. V was cut by 1 base and J by 3 bases, with 8 bases left in between. The chain's CDR3 is CASSYLAVTDTQYF. The CDR3 coding sequence is TGTGCCAGCAGTTACTTAGCGGTGACAGATACGCAGTATTTT.

The chain has TRBV3-1 (or the pseudogene TRBV3-2) and TRBJ1-2; D gene unclear. The CDR3 spans 12 residues. Trimming left V 5 bases short and J 3 bases short, with 7 bases between. Germline V gives CDR1 LGHDT, CDR2 YNNKEL (reference sequence). CDR3 nucleotides: TGTGCCAGCAGCTCCGGGGACTATGGCTACACCTTC. It translates to CASSSGDYGYTF.

The chain couples TRBV5-1 to TRBJ2-3; 8 bases are shared with TRBD2. The germline V gene encodes CDR1 SGHRS and CDR2 YFSETQ. The length of the CDR3 is 15 residues. Trimming at V came to 0 bases and at J to 6 bases, leaving 6 bases not matched to a gene. CDR3 sequence (DNA): TGCGCCAGCAGCTTGGAATTAGCGGGGATGGATACGCAGTATTTT. It specifies CASSLELAGMDTQYF.

V is TRBV6-1 and J is TRBJ2-7; 9 bases fit TRBD2. Germline V CDR1 and CDR2: MNHNS, SASEGT. The trim removed 3 bases at V and 1 base at J, leaving 7 bases unmatched. CDR3 length equals 16 residues. CDR3 residues: CASSEMLAGTSYEQYF. The CDR3 nucleotides read TGTGCCAGCAGTGAGATGCTAGCGGGGACATCCTACGAGCAGTACTTC.

This clone appeared a few times. The chain employs TRBV25-1 and TRBJ2-1, with TRBD1 matching 7 bases. The CDR3 loop spans 16 amino acids. With 4 bases clipped from V and 6 bases from J, the junction kept 12 bases outside the gene matches. Germline CDR1 is MGHDK and CDR2 is SYGVNS. CDR3 region: CASSAPRQGGANEQFF. In nucleotides, the CDR3 is TGTGCCAGCAGTGCCCCAAGACAGGGTGGGGCCAATGAGCAGTTCTTC.

V gene TRBV29-1 combines with J gene TRBJ2-7, with unresolved D. Trimming pared 4 bases from V and 0 bases from J, leaving 7 bases between. Germline V lookup: CDR1 SQVTM, CDR2 ANQGSEA. CDR3 length equals 12 residues. CDR3 amino acids: CSVVGFSYEQYF. Here the CDR3 DNA reads TGCAGCGTTGTCGGTTTCTCCTACGAGCAGTACTTC.

This clone was counted only a few times. The genes are TRBV30 and TRBJ1-2; D gene unclear. The CDR3 covers 15 residues. The V gene's germline CDR1 is GTSNPN and CDR2 SVGIG (reference sequence). V lost 0 bases and J 4 bases, leaving 15 bases between the germline ends. As DNA, the CDR3 is TGTGCCTGGAGTGTTTCACGGAACGCGGGCTATGGCTACACCTTC. Protein sequence: CAWSVSRNAGYGYTF.

This chain uses TRBV7-9 with TRBJ2-3, with TRBD1 matching over 8 bases. V dropped 3 bases and J dropped 5; count of bases not matched to a gene: 1. The CDR3 spans 13 residues. Germline assignment: CDR1 SEHNR and CDR2 FQNEAQ (reference sequence). CDR3 protein: CASSFGQGDTQYF. The CDR3 DNA sequence: TGTGCCAGCAGCTTTGGACAGGGAGATACGCAGTATTTT.

The J gene is TRBJ2-7, the V gene TRBV3-1 (or the pseudogene TRBV3-2); 11 positions agree with TRBD1. Germline CDR1 and CDR2: LGHDT and YNNKEL (reference sequence). V dropped 5 bases and J dropped 6; count of bases not matched to a gene: 6. The CDR3 covers 14 residues. DNA for the CDR3: TGTGCCAGCAGCGGCCGGGACAGGGGGAGCGAGCAGTACTTC. This codes for CASSGRDRGSEQYF.

This chain connects TRBV24-1 to TRBJ1-5, with 9 positions matching TRBD1. The CDR3 consists of 15 residues. Germline V CDR1 and CDR2: KGHDR, SFDVKD. The trim removed 3 bases at V and 11 bases at J, leaving 10 bases unmatched. CDR3 bases: TGTGCCACCAGTGATAGGACAGGGGTGGGCCCGGCCCAGCATTTT. Amino acids: CATSDRTGVGPAQHF.